This T cell receptor (beta chain) emerged from a study of control samples from healthy donors and cancer patients. Some clones are missing from TCRdb's copy, which holds only in-frame ones; the method was immunoSEQ multiplex PCR. The table shows 85,000 to 95,000 clones, with about nine tenths occurring only once. The CDR3 runs to 15 residues. The J segment lost 10 bases and the V segment lost 0 bases, leaving 8 bases of the junction unmatched. The germline CDR1 and CDR2 sequences are LGHNA and YSLEER. The receptor was derived from a woman aged 70 to 79 in good health. The V call is TRBV4-3, the J call TRBJ2-4; TRBD2 agrees at 8 bases. The sequenced material came from blood. The DNA of the CDR3 is TGCGCCAGCAGCCAAGATTTGACGGGAGGGAGTATTCAGTACTTC. It is translated as CASSQDLTGGSIQYF.